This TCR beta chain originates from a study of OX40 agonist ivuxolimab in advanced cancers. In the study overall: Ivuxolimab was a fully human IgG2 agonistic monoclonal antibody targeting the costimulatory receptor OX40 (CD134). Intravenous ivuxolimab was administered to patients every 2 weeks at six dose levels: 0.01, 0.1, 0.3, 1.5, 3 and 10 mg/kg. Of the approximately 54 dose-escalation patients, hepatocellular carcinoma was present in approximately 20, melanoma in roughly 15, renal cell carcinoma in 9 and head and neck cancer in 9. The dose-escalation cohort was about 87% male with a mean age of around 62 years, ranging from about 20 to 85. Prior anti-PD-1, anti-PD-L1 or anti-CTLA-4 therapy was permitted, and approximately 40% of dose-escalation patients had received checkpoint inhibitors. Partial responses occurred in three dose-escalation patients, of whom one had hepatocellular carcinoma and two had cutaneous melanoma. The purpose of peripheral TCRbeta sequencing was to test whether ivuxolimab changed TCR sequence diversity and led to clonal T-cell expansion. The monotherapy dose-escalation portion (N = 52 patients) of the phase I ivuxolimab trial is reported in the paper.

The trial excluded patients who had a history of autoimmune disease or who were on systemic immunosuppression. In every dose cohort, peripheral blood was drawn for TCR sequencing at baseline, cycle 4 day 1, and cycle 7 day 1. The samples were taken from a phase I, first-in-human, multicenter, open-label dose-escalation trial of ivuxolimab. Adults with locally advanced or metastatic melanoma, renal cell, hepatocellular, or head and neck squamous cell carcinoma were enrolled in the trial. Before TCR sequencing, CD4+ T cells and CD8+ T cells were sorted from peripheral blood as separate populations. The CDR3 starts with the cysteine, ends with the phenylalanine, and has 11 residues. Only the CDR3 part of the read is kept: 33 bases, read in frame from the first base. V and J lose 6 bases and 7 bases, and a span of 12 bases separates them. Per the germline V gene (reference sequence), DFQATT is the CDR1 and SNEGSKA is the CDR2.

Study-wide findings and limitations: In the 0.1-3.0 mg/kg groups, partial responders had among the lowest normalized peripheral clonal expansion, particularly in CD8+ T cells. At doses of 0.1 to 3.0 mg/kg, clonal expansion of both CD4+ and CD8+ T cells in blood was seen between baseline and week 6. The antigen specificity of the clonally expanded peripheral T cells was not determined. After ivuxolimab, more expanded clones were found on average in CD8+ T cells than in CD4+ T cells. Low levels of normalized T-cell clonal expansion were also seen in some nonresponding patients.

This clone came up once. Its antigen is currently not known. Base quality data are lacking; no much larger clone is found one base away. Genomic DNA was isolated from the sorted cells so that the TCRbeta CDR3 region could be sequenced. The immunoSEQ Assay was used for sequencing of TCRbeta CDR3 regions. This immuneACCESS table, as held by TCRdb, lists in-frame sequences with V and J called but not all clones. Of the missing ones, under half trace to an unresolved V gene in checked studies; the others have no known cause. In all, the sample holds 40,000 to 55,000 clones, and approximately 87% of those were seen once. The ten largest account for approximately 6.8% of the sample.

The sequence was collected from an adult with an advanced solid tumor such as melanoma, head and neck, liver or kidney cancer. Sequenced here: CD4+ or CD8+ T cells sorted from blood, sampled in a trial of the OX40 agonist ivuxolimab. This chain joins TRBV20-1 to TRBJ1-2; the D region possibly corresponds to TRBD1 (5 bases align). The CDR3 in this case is CSAPGFFGYTF. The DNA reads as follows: TGCAGTGCACCAGGGTTTTTTGGCTACACCTTC.